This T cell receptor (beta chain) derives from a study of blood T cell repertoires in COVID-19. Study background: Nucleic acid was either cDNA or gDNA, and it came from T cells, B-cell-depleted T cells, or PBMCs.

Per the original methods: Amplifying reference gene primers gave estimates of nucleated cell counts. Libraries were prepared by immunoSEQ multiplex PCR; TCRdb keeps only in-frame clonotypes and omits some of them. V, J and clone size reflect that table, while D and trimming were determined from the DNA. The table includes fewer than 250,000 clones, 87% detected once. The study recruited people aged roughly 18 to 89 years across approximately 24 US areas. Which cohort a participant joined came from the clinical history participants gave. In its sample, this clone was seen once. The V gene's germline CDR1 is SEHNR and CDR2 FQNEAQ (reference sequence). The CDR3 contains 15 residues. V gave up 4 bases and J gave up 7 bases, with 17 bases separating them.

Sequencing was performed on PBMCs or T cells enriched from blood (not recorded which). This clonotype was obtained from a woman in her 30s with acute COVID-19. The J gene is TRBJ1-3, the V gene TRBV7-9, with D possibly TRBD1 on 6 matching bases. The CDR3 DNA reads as TGTGCCAGCAGCTCCGGCGGGGGCACGAGGAACACCATATATTTT. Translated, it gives CASSSGGGTRNTIYF.